The 19 T cell receptor beta chains below all came from one sample that was sequenced in a study of cytomegalovirus exposure and HLA in healthy donors. Primers for the PCR totalled 60 Vbeta and 13 Jbeta. Sequencing was performed with immunoSEQ multiplex PCR; in TCRdb, only in-frame clones are kept and a portion is missing. The sample contains around 150,000 clones, around 66% of which appear only once. Sequencing was done on a sample of PBMCs. These receptors originate from a woman aged 25 to 39 in good health and CMV-seropositive.

V usage is TRBV4-1 and J usage is TRBJ2-2; weak D call: TRBD2 (6 bases). The CDR3 contains 15 residues. The V gene lost 4 bases and the J gene lost 2 bases, with 11 bases spanning the gap. Looked up from germline, CDR1 is MGHRA and CDR2 is YSYEKL. DNA of the CDR3: TGCGCCAGCAGCCGGACTAACGTAAACACCGGGGAGCTGTTTTTT. Its translation: CASSRTNVNTGELFF.

V usage is TRBV5-1 and J usage is TRBJ2-1, with 8 bases fitting TRBD2. This CDR3 comprises 14 residues. With 4 bases clipped from V and 3 bases from J, the junction kept 3 bases outside the gene matches. Looked up from germline, CDR1 is SGHRS and CDR2 is YFSETQ. DNA for the CDR3: TGCGCCAGCAGCGGTGGGACTAGCTACAATGAGCAGTTCTTC. Its protein is CASSGGTSYNEQFF.

This sequence joins TRBV19 and TRBJ1-5, with 9 nucleotides matching TRBD1. V shed 6 bases, J shed 7 bases, and the junction held 16 bases outside the gene matches. In germline, CDR1 is LNHDA, CDR2 SQIVND (reference sequence). There are 17 residues in the CDR3. CDR3 sequence (DNA): TGTGCCAGTAGACTCTACGCCCCGGGACAGGGACAACAGCCCCAGCATTTT. Its protein product is CASRLYAPGQGQQPQHF.

This sequence joins TRBV5-5 and TRBJ1-4; TRBD1 is a possible D gene (5 bases). Germline V gene sequence: CDR1 SGHKS, CDR2 YYEKEE (reference sequence). Between the trimmed V and J ends, which lost 4 bases and 7 bases, there was a span of 20 bases. The length of the CDR3 is 16 residues. The CDR3 protein is CASSLWDSEFTEKLFF. In DNA form, the CDR3 reads TGTGCCAGCAGCCTGTGGGACTCGGAGTTTACTGAAAAACTGTTTTTT.

The chain joins TRBV10-3 to TRBJ2-1; 8 positions agree with TRBD1. CDR1 is ENHRY and CDR2 is SYGVKD in the germline V gene. The CDR3 is 15 residues long. Germline trimming cut 6 bases from V and 6 bases from J; bases unmatched to any gene: 10. CDR3 nucleotide sequence: TGTGCCATCAGCACCAGGGGGCAAGGTGGCAATGAGCAGTTCTTC. The encoded protein is CAISTRGQGGNEQFF.

The J gene is TRBJ1-2, the V gene TRBV29-1; D remains unclear. Germline assignment: CDR1 SQVTM and CDR2 ANQGSEA. The CDR3 runs to 12 residues. V lost 5 bases, J lost 8 bases, and 15 bases lay in between. The CDR3 loop reads CSVTRTEGGYTF. CDR3 nucleotides: TGCAGCGTTACCCGGACTGAGGGAGGCTACACCTTC.

This clone was observed a few times. The V call is TRBV2, the J call TRBJ2-5, with 10 positions matching TRBD2. Germline V gives CDR1 SNHLY, CDR2 FYNNEI. V lost 6 bases to trimming and J lost 4 bases; unmatched junction nucleotides: 8. This CDR3 is built from 15 residues. CDR3 amino acids: CASRPPAGGPETQYF. DNA of the CDR3: TGTGCCAGCAGGCCCCCAGCGGGGGGGCCAGAGACCCAGTACTTC.

The rearrangement uses TRBV5-6 and TRBJ1-1, with 7 bases aligning to TRBD1. This CDR3 is built from 15 residues. The V gene end was trimmed by 4 bases and the J gene end by 6 bases; junction bases not matched to a gene: 12. Germline CDR1 SGHDT, CDR2 YYEEEE. CDR3 nucleotide sequence: TGTGCCAGCAGCGATTTTACAGGGGTCTTCGCTGAAGCTTTCTTT. Translation: CASSDFTGVFAEAFF.

The chain combines TRBV7-9 with TRBJ1-3; D call uncertain. This CDR3 comprises 17 residues. Germline CDR1 and CDR2: SEHNR and FQNEAQ (reference sequence). The V end was cut by 2 bases, the J end by 0 bases, with 14 bases between. DNA for the CDR3: TGTGCCAGCAGCTTATCGGGTTCGGAGATCTCTGGAAACACCATATATTTT. This gives the protein CASSLSGSEISGNTIYF.

Only a few counts were recorded for this clone. J is TRBJ1-5 and V is TRBV6-1; D may be TRBD1 (5 bases). The CDR3 length is 14 residues. From germline, CDR1 is MNHNS and CDR2 SASEGT. The V and J ends lost 2 bases and 7 bases respectively, with 12 bases between them. The CDR3 sequence: CASSERQGGQPQHF. The CDR3 DNA follows: TGTGCCAGCAGTGAACGGCAGGGCGGCCAGCCCCAGCATTTT.

V gene TRBV7-9 combines with J gene TRBJ2-5; perhaps TRBD2 as D (7 bases). The CDR3 consists of 13 residues. With 7 bases removed from V and 2 bases from J, the gap between germline ends came to 11 bases. Germline-derived CDR1 and CDR2 are SEHNR and FQNEAQ (reference sequence). CDR3 coding DNA: TGTGCCAGCAAGGGAGGGGGACAAGAGACCCAGTACTTC. Translated: CASKGGGQETQYF. Combining the CDR3 with reference TRBV7-9 and TRBJ2-5 gives the whole variable domain DTGVSQNPRHKITKRGQNVTFRCDPISEHNRLYWYRQTLGQGPEFLTYFQNEAQLEKSRLLSDRFSAERPKGSFSTLEIQRTEQGDSAMYLCASKGGGQETQYFGPGTRLLVL.

The gene calls are TRBV5-1 and TRBJ2-1; TRBD1 aligns across 9 bases. The CDR3 sequence is 16 residues long. Germline V gene sequence: CDR1 SGHRS, CDR2 YFSETQ. V lost 0 bases and J lost 5; bases outside the gene matches: 6. In DNA form, the CDR3 reads TGCGCCAGCAGCTTGGCCTCCGGGACAGGGCACAATGAGCAGTTCTTC. Translating gives CASSLASGTGHNEQFF. Combining the CDR3 with reference TRBV5-1 and TRBJ2-1 gives the whole variable domain KAGVTQTPRYLIKTRGQQVTLSCSPISGHRSVSWYQQTPGQGLQFLFEYFSETQRNKGNFPGRFSGRQFSNSRSEMNVSTLELGDSALYLCASSLASGTGHNEQFFGPGTRLTVL.

In this sample, this clone turned up a few times. This chain connects TRBV18 to TRBJ1-4; tentative D call: TRBD1 (6 bases). Germline CDR1 KGHSH, CDR2 LQKENI. The V gene lost 8 bases and the J gene lost 0 bases, with 31 bases spanning the gap. CDR3 size: 21 residues. This chain's CDR3 is CASPTTRSGTTKIATNEKLFF. The CDR3 DNA reads TGTGCCAGCCCCACGACCCGGTCCGGGACAACAAAAATTGCAACTAATGAAAAACTGTTTTTT.

V is TRBV19 and J is TRBJ2-3; TRBD1 matches at 8 bases. V lost 5 bases, J lost 3 bases, and 4 bases stayed unmatched. There are 14 residues in the CDR3. The germline V gene encodes CDR1 LNHDA and CDR2 SQIVND (reference sequence). CDR3 sequence reads: CASSPGTGTDTQYF. DNA of the CDR3: TGTGCCAGTAGTCCCGGGACAGGAACAGATACGCAGTATTTT.

This clone was counted only a few times. J is TRBJ1-4 and V is TRBV6-1; 7 bases align to TRBD1. The V gene end was trimmed by 4 bases and the J gene end by 3 bases; junction bases not matched to a gene: 8. Germline lookup yields CDR1 MNHNS and CDR2 SASEGT. The CDR3 covers 16 residues. The CDR3 reads CASSASLGTANEKLFF. CDR3 coding DNA: TGTGCCAGCAGTGCTTCCCTGGGGACAGCTAATGAAAAACTGTTTTTT.

This clone has just a few counts. The rearrangement joins TRBV7-9 to TRBJ2-7, with TRBD2 matching 13 bases. The germline gives CDR1 SEHNR, CDR2 FQNEAQ (reference sequence). V lost 4 bases to trimming and J lost 6 bases; unmatched junction nucleotides: 9. This CDR3 has 16 amino acids. This chain's CDR3 is CASSSYGLAGEGEQYF. The CDR3 DNA reads TGTGCCAGCAGCTCTTACGGACTAGCGGGAGAAGGCGAGCAGTACTTC.

The rearrangement links TRBV29-1 to TRBJ2-3; 8 bases align to TRBD2. The CDR3 is 14 residues long. V shed 8 bases and J 2 bases; nucleotides not matched to a gene: 9. Per germline, CDR1 SQVTM and CDR2 ANQGSEA. For the CDR3, the DNA is TGCAGCCTGAGACCGGGACTAGACACAGATACGCAGTATTTT. Its translation: CSLRPGLDTDTQYF.

CDR3 amino acids: CASSSRALAASTDTQYF. The CDR3 DNA reads TGTGCCAGCAGCTCCAGAGCCTTAGCGGCGAGCACAGATACGCAGTATTTT. The chain joins TRBV7-2 to TRBJ2-3, with D perhaps matching TRBD2 (6 bases). CDR1 and CDR2 (germline): SGHTA, FQGNSA. V was cut by 4 bases and J by 0 bases, with 17 bases left in between. This CDR3 region has 17 residues.

The gene calls are TRBV11-2 and TRBJ2-7; D unclear. Germline V gene data show CDR1 as SGHAT and CDR2 as FQNNGV. The germline V and J ends were trimmed by 5 bases and 4 bases, with 12 bases remaining between them. CDR3 length equals 13 residues. The CDR3 region has the DNA TGTGCCAGCAGCCAGGCGTCTGCATACGAGCAGTACTTC. As protein: CASSQASAYEQYF.